These 3 T cell receptor beta chains were sequenced from one sample in a study of T cell responses to AZD1222 COVID-19 vaccine. The protocol was immunoSEQ multiplex PCR, while the TCRdb copy is restricted to in-frame clones and leaves out a portion. The sample shows 90,000 to 100,000 clones, approximately 90% of them seen only once. Sequenced here: peripheral blood, sampled on day 0 of AZD1222 vaccination. The receptor set was obtained from an adult in good health.

J is TRBJ2-1 and V is TRBV19, with TRBD2 matching over 8 bases. This CDR3 has 12 amino acids. Germline values: CDR1 LNHDA, CDR2 SQIVND (reference sequence). V was clipped by 5 bases and J by 13 bases; unmatched bases: 7. The DNA of the CDR3 is TGTGCCAGTAGTTATTCGGGAGGGCGACAGTTCTTC. Residues: CASSYSGGRQFF.

The rearrangement uses TRBV5-4 and TRBJ1-4; 8 bases line up with TRBD1. Germline V lookup: CDR1 SGHNT, CDR2 YYREEE (reference sequence). The CDR3 loop spans 14 amino acids. Losses at the gene ends were 3 bases for V and 6 bases for J; bases not matched to a gene: 4. Here the CDR3 DNA reads TGTGCCAGCAGCTCCGGACAGGGATATGAAAAACTGTTTTTT. Translated: CASSSGQGYEKLFF.

V is TRBV28 and J is TRBJ2-5, with 8 bases matching TRBD1. The CDR3 has 13 residues. Per germline, CDR1 MDHEN and CDR2 SYDVKM. Trimming cost V 4 bases and J 2 bases; bases outside gene matches: 0. The CDR3 spells CASSWTGQETQYF. Here the CDR3 DNA reads TGTGCCAGCAGTTGGACAGGGCAAGAGACCCAGTACTTC.